This record covers a single TCR beta chain. In the original workflow: By means of reference gene primer amplification, nucleated cell counts were estimated. TCRdb keeps only in-frame clones here, not all; method: immunoSEQ multiplex PCR. V and J calls and clone size are those listed in that table; D and trimming were worked out from the DNA. The sample holds roughly 410,000 clones; around 87% are singletons and the top ten take under 3%. Patients from Seattle were sampled longitudinally, starting during active infection. The source of the sample is a study of blood T cell repertoires in COVID-19. Study details: Sites in the United States, Italy and Spain provided acute and convalescent COVID-19 samples. Sample material is recorded as cDNA or gDNA derived from T cells, B-cell-depleted T cells, or PBMCs.

The CDR3 is 14 amino acids. Germline V CDR1 and CDR2: MGHRA, YSYEKL. V was cut by 4 bases and J by 0 bases, with 9 bases left in between. The V call is TRBV4-1, the J call TRBJ1-1; D may be TRBD1 (6 bases). Source material: peripheral blood. The source is an older woman with COVID-19, enrolled during active disease. The CDR3, as DNA: TGCGCCAGCAGCCCCGGACAGTTGAACACTGAAGCTTTCTTT. Its protein product is CASSPGQLNTEAFF.